The rows below give T cell receptor beta chains drawn from one sample of a study of blood T cell repertoires in COVID-19. TCRdb keeps only in-frame clones here, not all; method: immunoSEQ multiplex PCR. The sample lists over 150,000 clones, over 75% occurring once. Sequences were obtained from PBMCs or T cells enriched from blood (not recorded which). The receptors were gathered from a woman aged 45-65 years who had recovered from COVID-19. Both conserved end residues are part of each CDR3. Size is stated for part of the rows, as once, few or many counts, or as a class when the clone is expanded.

>15|-|TRBJ2-5|TRBV18
CASSPDSLSGGTQYF
>14|-|TRBJ2-1|TRBV15
CATSRVGGYNEQFF
>14|-|TRBJ2-7|TRBV12-5
CASGPGQGFYEQYF
>11|-|TRBJ2-7|TRBV28
CASSTSREQYF
>15|-|TRBJ1-2|TRBV4-1
CASRDAGQGNYGYTF
>13|-|TRBJ2-1|TRBV6-5
CASSYSNRGEQFF
>14|-|TRBJ1-2|TRBV11-2
CASSPTIPGYGYTF
>18|-|TRBJ1-2|TRBV5-1
CASSRTGTGTSANYGYTF
>9|once|TRBJ1-1|TRBV30
CAWDPGAFF
>17|-|TRBJ2-2|TRBV7-2
CASSPLGRVRATGELFF
>14|-|TRBJ2-3|TRBV5-1
CASSLSPEADTQYF
>15|-|TRBJ1-2|TRBV3-1/TRBV3-2
CASSQDSWDRPVLPF
>16|-|TRBJ2-1|TRBV27
CASRPGGGSPYNEQFF
>15|-|TRBJ2-1|TRBV7-3
CASSILAGVGNEQFF
>13|-|TRBJ2-5|TRBV6-5
CASRFLGVETQYF
>15|-|TRBJ2-7|TRBV27
CASNYRALGSYEQYF
>13|-|TRBJ2-7|TRBV3-1/TRBV3-2
CASNGQGSYEQYF
>16|-|TRBJ2-7|TRBV10-2
CASRTSGRISVYEQYF
>12|-|TRBJ2-2|TRBV2
CASTRNTGELFF
>16|-|TRBJ1-1|TRBV19
CASSIGGRDRVTEAFF
>13|-|TRBJ2-1|TRBV29-1
CSVEERLAGEAFF
>18|-|TRBJ2-2|TRBV27
CASSSLSFSTANTGELFF
>14|-|TRBJ1-4|TRBV28
CASSRGGLNEKLFF
>15|-|TRBJ1-5|TRBV15
CATSGRDRGHQPQHF
>11|-|TRBJ2-1|TRBV2
CASPTGNEQFF
>14|-|TRBJ2-7|TRBV19
CASSKQRSSYEQYF
>15|-|TRBJ1-1|TRBV6-5
CASSYSYRLNTEAFF
>12|-|TRBJ1-2|TRBV29-1
CSVLRDDYGYTF
>18|-|TRBJ2-1|TRBV14
CASSQDLSRGEKRNEQFF
>18|once|TRBJ1-1|TRBV27
CASSLRSVGDRVNTEAFF
>14|once|TRBJ1-2|TRBV18
CASSPPTGDYGYTF
>16|-|TRBJ1-1|TRBV5-6
CASSRVNRGPNTEAFF
>13|-|TRBJ2-3|TRBV9
CASSPQGTDTQYF
>15|-|TRBJ2-7|TRBV5-1
CASSSLAGDSYEQYF
>15|-|TRBJ2-5|TRBV6-5
CASRHLAGAGETQYF
>14|-|TRBJ2-7|TRBV7-9
CASSPRDRHYEQYF
>13|-|TRBJ2-7|TRBV12-3/TRBV12-4
CASSLDRSYEQYF
>17|-|TRBJ2-7|TRBV5-4
CASSLGGSGVSSYEQYF
>13|-|TRBJ1-2|TRBV29-1
CSVADREGNGYTF
>13|-|TRBJ1-5|TRBV28
CASSSGIATPEHF
>13|once|TRBJ1-2|TRBV29-1
CSAAYREVDGYTF
>16|-|TRBJ2-2|TRBV5-1
CASSFGLSGNTGELFF
>16|-|TRBJ2-3|TRBV30
CAWSVRASPRSDTQYF
>12|few|TRBJ2-5|TRBV30
CAWRFQGETQYF
>15|once|TRBJ2-5|TRBV3-1/TRBV3-2
CASSQGGQGQETQYF
>14|-|TRBJ2-7|TRBV5-4
CASSLGQGVGEQYF
>15|-|TRBJ2-1|TRBV7-9
CASSLVGGSYNEQFF
>18|-|TRBJ1-6|TRBV28
CASSRRQGSFSYNSPLHF
>13|-|TRBJ2-5|TRBV7-2
CASSFQLEETQYF
>14|-|TRBJ1-2|TRBV12-2
CASRLQGEAYGYTF
>15|once|TRBJ2-5|TRBV7-8
CASSLGGAEVETQYF
>13|-|TRBJ2-2|TRBV18
CASSPRDTGELFF
>15|-|TRBJ2-1|TRBV24-1
CATSDPGTGNNEQFF
>15|once|TRBJ2-7|TRBV7-9
CASSPRGGGRDEQYF
>12|-|TRBJ1-1|TRBV18
CASSPRQGEAFF